A single sample gave rise to the 30 T cell receptor beta chains below, sequenced in a study of long-term antiretroviral therapy in people with HIV. The run of the v3.0 immunoSEQ assay was at survey level. Data came from immunoSEQ multiplex PCR; TCRdb stores just in-frame clones and leaves some out. The table shows about 25,000 clones, with 75% to 90% occurring only once. The sample was unsorted PBMCs, taken 2.9 years after starting antiretroviral therapy. The source is a man aged 45-65 years with HIV.

J is TRBJ2-7 and V is TRBV7-6; 7 positions match TRBD1. Germline V gene sequence: CDR1 SGHVS, CDR2 FNYEAQ. The CDR3 contains 13 residues. J lost 3 bases, V lost 5 bases, and 4 bases had no gene match. The CDR3 region is CASSRGQNYEQYF. The CDR3 nucleotides read TGTGCCAGCAGCCGGGGACAGAACTACGAGCAGTACTTC. Supplemented by reference TRBV7-6 and TRBJ2-7, the full variable domain reads GAGVSQSPRYKVTKRGQDVALRCDPISGHVSLYWYRQALGQGPEFLTYFNYEAQQDKSGLPNDRFSAERPEGSISTLTIQRTEQRDSAMYRCASSRGQNYEQYFGPGTRLTVT.

The chain carries TRBV2 and TRBJ1-1; possibly TRBD1 for D (6 bases). V lost 7 bases to trimming and J lost 1 base, with 13 bases between them. Germline V lookup: CDR1 SNHLY, CDR2 FYNNEI. The CDR3 sequence is 14 residues long. The CDR3 protein is CASIRGGANTEAFF. The CDR3 DNA is TGTGCCAGCATCCGAGGGGGTGCGAACACTGAAGCTTTCTTT. The complete variable domain, with remaining parts taken from reference TRBV2 and TRBJ1-1, reads EPEVTQTPSHQVTQMGQEVILRCVPISNHLYFYWYRQILGQKVEFLVSFYNNEISEKSEIFDDQFSVERPDGSNFTLKIRSTKLEDSAMYFCASIRGGANTEAFFGQGTRLTVV.

This clone came up once. This CDR3 is also generated by other DNA sequences in the sample. V gene TRBV7-9 combines with J gene TRBJ2-7; D is unclear. CDR3 length: 12 residues. The V and J ends lost 1 base and 2 bases respectively, with 3 bases between them. Germline CDR1 reads SEHNR; CDR2 reads FQNEAQ (reference sequence). CDR3 protein: CASSLGAYEQYF. In nucleotides, the CDR3 is TGTGCCAGCAGCTTAGGGGCCTACGAGCAGTACTTC.

In DNA, the CDR3 is TGTGCCTGGAGTGTACAGGCGCGACAGATCCCTGAAGCTTTCTTT. Translating gives CAWSVQARQIPEAFF. This chain uses TRBV30 with TRBJ1-1; perhaps TRBD1 as D (5 bases). Germline CDR1 and CDR2: GTSNPN and SVGIG (reference sequence). Trimming took off 0 bases at V and 6 bases at J, with 17 bases between the two ends. CDR3 length: 15 amino acids.

The chain couples TRBV28 to TRBJ1-1, with TRBD1 identical over 8 bases. The CDR3 has 14 residues. Germline lookup yields CDR1 MDHEN and CDR2 SYDVKM. The V and J ends lost 8 bases and 5 bases, in that order; junction bases with no gene match: 10. The CDR3 loop reads CASGPGGGETEAFF. The CDR3 coding sequence is TGTGCCAGCGGTCCAGGGGGCGGGGAAACTGAAGCTTTCTTT.

In its sample, this clone was seen a few times. J is TRBJ2-6 and V is TRBV7-9; no reliable D call. CDR1 and CDR2 (germline): SEHNR, FQNEAQ (reference sequence). CDR3 length: 16 residues. Trimming shortened V by 3 bases and J by 0 bases, and 9 bases separated the two germline ends. The CDR3 region has the DNA TGTGCCAGCAGCTTCCAGAGGTACTCTGGGGCCAACGTCCTGACTTTC. This codes for CASSFQRYSGANVLTF.

This chain uses TRBV6-5 with TRBJ2-7, with 10 bases identical to TRBD2. Trimming at V came to 3 bases and at J to 2 bases, leaving 1 base not matched to a gene. The CDR3 sequence is 14 residues long. The germline V gene has CDR1 MNHEY and CDR2 SVGAGI. This CDR3 is CASSYSGGTYEQYF. The CDR3 DNA reads as TGTGCCAGCAGTTATAGCGGGGGGACCTACGAGCAGTACTTC.

The V call is TRBV5-5, the J call TRBJ1-1; D is perhaps TRBD1 (5 bases). CDR3 size: 13 residues. The V end was cut by 2 bases, the J end by 4 bases, with 9 bases between. Germline CDR1 SGHKS, CDR2 YYEKEE (reference sequence). The CDR3 loop reads CASSFIGATEAFF. In DNA form, the CDR3 reads TGTGCCAGCAGCTTTATAGGGGCCACTGAAGCTTTCTTT.

This rearrangement joins TRBV29-1 to TRBJ2-5, with D hard to call. This CDR3 has 12 amino acids. Germline CDR1 reads SQVTM; CDR2 reads ANQGSEA. The V gene lost 5 bases and the J gene lost 5 bases, with 12 bases spanning the gap. The CDR3 bases are TGCAGCGTTAGTGGTTCCGGGGAGACCCAGTACTTC. As protein: CSVSGSGETQYF.

This chain uses TRBV9 with TRBJ2-1, with TRBD2 as a possible D gene (5 bases). Trimming removed 0 bases at V and 7 bases at J, with 8 bases between. This CDR3 comprises 13 residues. CDR1 is SGDLS, CDR2 YYNGEE, per germline. CDR3 sequence: CASSVERGNEQFF. DNA of the CDR3: TGTGCCAGCAGCGTAGAACGAGGGAATGAGCAGTTCTTC.

The J gene is TRBJ1-1, the V gene TRBV13; D is unresolved. This CDR3 is built from 13 residues. Looked up from germline, CDR1 is PRHDT and CDR2 is FYEKMQ (reference sequence). Trimming took 3 bases from V and 2 from J, leaving 7 bases between them. The CDR3 DNA follows: TGTGCCAGCAGCTTGGGTTCTAACACTGAAGCTTTCTTT. The encoded protein is CASSLGSNTEAFF.

The rearrangement uses TRBV5-5 and TRBJ1-6, with 10 nucleotides matching TRBD1. Germline lookup yields CDR1 SGHKS and CDR2 YYEKEE (reference sequence). The ends lost 4 bases at V and 9 bases at J; junction bases unmatched: 4. The CDR3 is 14 amino acids. Here the CDR3 DNA reads TGTGCCAGCAGCCCTAGACAGGGGGCTTCACCCCTCCACTTT. Translated, it gives CASSPRQGASPLHF. The whole variable domain, remainder taken from reference TRBV5-5 and TRBJ1-6, is DAGVTQSPTHLIKTRGQQVTLRCSPISGHKSVSWYQQVLGQGPQFIFQYYEKEERGRGNFPDRFSARQFPNYSSELNVNALLLGDSALYLCASSPRQGASPLHFGNGTRLTVT.

This clone is a singleton in its sample. CDR3 in DNA: TGTGCCAGCAGCGGACAGGTACCCCCTTATGGCTACACCTTC. Protein sequence: CASSGQVPPYGYTF. This chain links TRBV6-1 with TRBJ1-2; 7 positions agree with TRBD1. The CDR3 is made up of 14 amino acids. The germline CDR1 and CDR2 sequences are MNHNS and SASEGT. V dropped 6 bases and J dropped 5; count of bases not matched to a gene: 9.

The rearrangement joins TRBV5-6 to TRBJ2-1; 12 nucleotides line up with TRBD2. The V gene's germline CDR1 is SGHDT and CDR2 YYEEEE. This CDR3 has 16 amino acids. The V and J ends lost 3 bases and 2 bases, in that order; junction bases with no gene match: 3. The CDR3 reads CASSSTSGGTYNEQFF. In nucleotides, the CDR3 is TGTGCCAGCAGCTCGACTAGCGGGGGTACCTACAATGAGCAGTTCTTC.

The chain combines TRBV7-9 with TRBJ2-6; D not resolved. Trimming cost V 5 bases and J 1 base, with 3 bases left between them. CDR1 and CDR2 from the germline V gene are SEHNR and FQNEAQ (reference sequence). The CDR3 length is 13 residues. The CDR3 DNA is TGTGCCAGCAGCGGTTCTGGGGCCAACGTCCTGACTTTC. It encodes CASSGSGANVLTF.

The rearrangement uses TRBV28 and TRBJ2-5; the D is unclear. V gave up 6 bases and J gave up 14 bases, with 22 bases separating them. Germline V lookup: CDR1 MDHEN, CDR2 SYDVKM. The CDR3 length is 13 residues. The CDR3 spells CASRTDRRGPRYF. The CDR3 DNA is TGTGCCAGCAGGACCGATCGTCGCGGTCCCCGTTACTTC.

The rearrangement joins TRBV9 to TRBJ1-3; D remains unclear. This CDR3 comprises 13 residues. Trimming removed 3 bases at V and 2 bases at J, with 6 bases between. Germline lookup yields CDR1 SGDLS and CDR2 YYNGEE. CDR3 protein: CASSDRTGNTIYF. CDR3 DNA sequence: TGTGCCAGCAGCGATAGGACTGGAAACACCATATATTTT.

This sequence joins TRBV28 and TRBJ2-1; D gene unclear. The CDR3 is 10 amino acids. Germline assignment: CDR1 MDHEN and CDR2 SYDVKM. Trimming took 8 bases from V and 6 from J, leaving 5 bases between them. The CDR3 protein is CASRSNEQFF. In DNA form, the CDR3 reads TGTGCCAGCCGGAGCAATGAGCAGTTCTTC. The full variable domain, its missing parts supplied by reference TRBV28 and TRBJ2-1, is DVKVTQSSRYLVKRTGEKVFLECVQDMDHENMFWYRQDPGLGLRLIYFSYDVKMKEKGDIPEGYSVSREKKERFSLILESASTNQTSMYLCASRSNEQFFGPGTRLTVL.

CDR3 region: CASITGPSNQPQHF. The CDR3 region has the DNA TGTGCCAGCATTACAGGCCCTAGCAATCAGCCCCAGCATTTT. The V gene is TRBV28, the J gene TRBJ1-5, with D possibly matching TRBD1 (5 bases). The germline gives CDR1 MDHEN, CDR2 SYDVKM. V was cut by 7 bases and J by 0 bases, with 10 bases left in between. The CDR3 spans 14 residues.

The chain has TRBV7-9 and TRBJ1-2; 7 bases align to TRBD1. V was pared by 10 bases and J by 2 bases, with 7 bases of the junction left unmatched. This CDR3 region has 13 residues. Germline CDR1 and CDR2: SEHNR and FQNEAQ (reference sequence). CDR3 protein: CATNPGQNYGYTF. The CDR3 DNA follows: TGTGCCACGAACCCGGGACAGAACTATGGCTACACCTTC.

This chain joins TRBV5-1 and TRBJ1-1; the D is unclear. V gave up 5 bases and J gave up 3 bases, with 14 bases separating them. CDR1 and CDR2 (germline): SGHRS, YFSETQ. The CDR3 extends over 14 amino acids. CDR3 region: CASRPVPRDTEAFF. The CDR3 DNA follows: TGCGCCAGCAGACCCGTTCCTAGGGACACTGAAGCTTTCTTT.

The chain links TRBV9 to TRBJ1-1; D is unresolved. The CDR3 spans 14 residues. CDR1 SGDLS and CDR2 YYNGEE come from the germline V gene. Between the trimmed V and J ends, which lost 2 bases and 1 base, there was a span of 9 bases. CDR3 sequence (DNA): TGTGCCAGCAGCGTGCTGGACCGGAACACTGAAGCTTTCTTT. Its protein is CASSVLDRNTEAFF.

This clone was recorded only once. The V call is TRBV7-9, the J call TRBJ1-2; 10 nucleotides line up with TRBD1. The junction had 14 bases not matched to a gene; V was cut back by 8 bases and J by 8 bases. From germline, CDR1 is SEHNR and CDR2 FQNEAQ (reference sequence). This CDR3 region has 15 residues. The CDR3 region is CASGLRQGAQEGYTF. In DNA form, the CDR3 reads TGTGCCAGCGGACTGAGACAGGGGGCACAGGAAGGCTACACCTTC.

This clone was recorded a few times. The V and J genes are TRBV7-6 and TRBJ1-1; unclear D gene. CDR1 SGHVS and CDR2 FNYEAQ come from the germline V gene. The CDR3 is 13 residues long. The V end was cut by 5 bases, the J end by 4 bases, with 11 bases between. The CDR3: CASSRGPVTEAFF. CDR3 bases: TGTGCCAGCAGCCGTGGGCCTGTCACTGAAGCTTTCTTT.

CDR3 amino acids: CAWSVSGLEEKLFF. As DNA, the CDR3 is TGTGCCTGGAGTGTATCAGGTTTGGAAGAAAAACTGTTTTTT. The chain is built from TRBV30 and TRBJ1-4; no reliable D call. V dropped 0 bases and J dropped 8 bases, with 13 bases sitting between them. Germline CDR1 is GTSNPN and CDR2 is SVGIG (reference sequence). The CDR3 has 14 amino acids.

This chain links TRBV7-3 with TRBJ1-6, with D possibly matching TRBD1 (5 bases). The V and J ends lost 5 bases and 6 bases respectively, with 11 bases between them. The length of the CDR3 is 14 residues. CDR1 is SGHTA and CDR2 is FQGTGA in the germline V gene. For the CDR3, the DNA is TGTGCCAGCAGCGCCGGGACGGCTAATTCACCCCTCCACTTT. Its protein product is CASSAGTANSPLHF. Full variable domain (missing parts from reference TRBV7-3 and TRBJ1-6): GAGVSQTPSNKVTEKGKYVELRCDPISGHTALYWYRQSLGQGPEFLIYFQGTGAADDSGLPNDRFFAVRPEGSVSTLKIQRTERGDSAVYLCASSAGTANSPLHFGNGTRLTVT.

This chain connects TRBV6-5 to TRBJ1-2, with 7 bases matching TRBD1. Per germline, CDR1 MNHEY and CDR2 SVGAGI. The CDR3 contains 13 residues. J lost 5 bases, V lost 5 bases, and 5 bases had no gene match. The CDR3 region has the DNA TGTGCCAGCAGTCCCTACAGGGGTTATGGCTACACCTTC. Translation: CASSPYRGYGYTF.

This clone was counted only a few times. V and J are TRBV28 and TRBJ2-7; D is undetermined. There are 12 residues in the CDR3. CDR1 is MDHEN, CDR2 SYDVKM, per germline. Trimming took off 2 bases at V and 0 bases at J, with 2 bases between the two ends. The CDR3 sequence is CASSLSSYEQYF. For the CDR3, the DNA is TGTGCCAGCAGTTTAAGCTCCTACGAGCAGTACTTC.

The V call is TRBV6-4, the J call TRBJ2-1; D unresolved. The germline V gene has CDR1 MRHNA and CDR2 SNTAGT. Trimming shortened V by 3 bases and J by 1 base, and 13 bases separated the two germline ends. The CDR3 has 16 amino acids. CDR3 sequence reads: CASSEIPRPSYNEQFF. The CDR3 DNA follows: TGTGCCAGCAGTGAGATTCCCAGACCTTCCTACAATGAGCAGTTCTTC.

The chain joins TRBV6-5 to TRBJ1-1, with no clear D. CDR1 MNHEY and CDR2 SVGAGI come from the germline V gene. This CDR3 region has 12 residues. Trimming took off 5 bases at V and 6 bases at J, with 10 bases between the two ends. The CDR3 DNA sequence: TGTGCCAGCAGTCCGAATTTGGCTGAAGCTTTCTTT. Protein: CASSPNLAEAFF.